The rows below give T cell receptor beta chains drawn from one sample of a study of blood T cell repertoires in COVID-19. TCRdb keeps only in-frame clones here, not all; method: immunoSEQ multiplex PCR. Among about 240,000 clones, around 83% were seen once, and the ten largest hold around 12%. The sequencing sample was made of peripheral blood. Every receptor here comes from a woman aged 60-75 years with active or convalescent COVID-19. Both conserved end residues are part of each CDR3. The order of the fields is D gene, V gene, J gene, clone size, CDR3 DNA, CDR3 protein. The D gene is left open where the match is weak. Not all rows give a size; the values are once, few, many and, for expanded clones, a class.

d_call: TRBD2
v_call: TRBV6-5
j_call: TRBJ2-7
clone_size: once
cdr3_nt: TGTGCCAGCAGGCAGGCTAGCGGGGGGGCCTACGAGCAGTACTTC
cdr3_aa: CASRQASGGAYEQYF

d_call: NA
v_call: TRBV10-1
j_call: TRBJ2-7
clone_size: NA
cdr3_nt: TGCGCCAGCAGTGAGTGGGTGGGAGAGAAGCAGTACTTC
cdr3_aa: CASSEWVGEKQYF

d_call: TRBD1
v_call: TRBV6-5
j_call: TRBJ2-3
clone_size: NA
cdr3_nt: TGTGCCAGCAGGCGACAGGGGGTTGGCACAGATACGCAGTATTTT
cdr3_aa: CASRRQGVGTDTQYF

d_call: NA
v_call: TRBV5-1
j_call: TRBJ1-4
clone_size: NA
cdr3_nt: TGCGCCAGCAGCAGGACAGCCCCCGGTGCAACTAATGAAAAACTGTTTTTT
cdr3_aa: CASSRTAPGATNEKLFF

d_call: TRBD2
v_call: TRBV4-1
j_call: TRBJ2-1
clone_size: NA
cdr3_nt: TGCGCCAGCAGCCAAGGGGGACTAGCGGGTGAGCAGTTCTTC
cdr3_aa: CASSQGGLAGEQFF

d_call: NA
v_call: TRBV6-2/TRBV6-3
j_call: TRBJ2-6
clone_size: NA
cdr3_nt: TGTGCCAGCAGTTACGGGGGCGCGGGGGCCAACGTCCTGACTTTC
cdr3_aa: CASSYGGAGANVLTF

d_call: NA
v_call: TRBV5-1
j_call: TRBJ1-3
clone_size: NA
cdr3_nt: TGCGCCAGCAGCTTGGTTGGGCTCTCTGGAAACACCATATATTTT
cdr3_aa: CASSLVGLSGNTIYF

d_call: NA
v_call: TRBV7-7
j_call: TRBJ1-1
clone_size: NA
cdr3_nt: TGTGCTAGCAGTTATACACCGAACACTGAAGCTTTCTTT
cdr3_aa: CASSYTPNTEAFF

d_call: TRBD1
v_call: TRBV5-4
j_call: TRBJ2-3
clone_size: NA
cdr3_nt: TGTGCCACAAGACAGGGCTCAGATACGCAGTATTTT
cdr3_aa: CATRQGSDTQYF

d_call: NA
v_call: TRBV6-1
j_call: TRBJ2-7
clone_size: few
cdr3_nt: TGTGCCAGCAGTGAAAAGGGACTCTCCTCCACCGGCTCCTACGAGCAGTACTTC
cdr3_aa: CASSEKGLSSTGSYEQYF

d_call: NA
v_call: TRBV18
j_call: TRBJ1-1
clone_size: NA
cdr3_nt: TGTGCCAGCTCACCAAGCACCATGAACACTGAAGCTTTCTTT
cdr3_aa: CASSPSTMNTEAFF

d_call: NA
v_call: TRBV18
j_call: TRBJ2-3
clone_size: once
cdr3_nt: TGTGCCAGCTCACCACCGGCAGGGTCAGATACGCAGTATTTT
cdr3_aa: CASSPPAGSDTQYF

d_call: NA
v_call: TRBV11-2
j_call: TRBJ2-7
clone_size: NA
cdr3_nt: TGTGCCAGCAGCTCCCGATTTCGGCAGGGGCTCTACGAGCAGTACTTC
cdr3_aa: CASSSRFRQGLYEQYF

d_call: NA
v_call: TRBV19
j_call: TRBJ1-5
clone_size: NA
cdr3_nt: TGTGCCAGTACCCCTTTGGGGGGACGCAATCAGCCCCAGCATTTT
cdr3_aa: CASTPLGGRNQPQHF

d_call: TRBD2
v_call: TRBV6-6
j_call: TRBJ2-1
clone_size: once
cdr3_nt: TGTGCCAGCAGCTCTAGCGGGGGGGTCTACAATGAGCAGTTCTTC
cdr3_aa: CASSSSGGVYNEQFF

d_call: NA
v_call: TRBV12-3/TRBV12-4
j_call: TRBJ1-5
clone_size: NA
cdr3_nt: TGTGCCAGCAGCAGGGGTGATCAGCCCCAGCATTTT
cdr3_aa: CASSRGDQPQHF

d_call: NA
v_call: TRBV6-5
j_call: TRBJ1-1
clone_size: NA
cdr3_nt: TGTGCCAGCAACCGCAGGAGGGACACTGAAGCTTTCTTT
cdr3_aa: CASNRRRDTEAFF

d_call: NA
v_call: TRBV11-2
j_call: TRBJ1-1
clone_size: NA
cdr3_nt: TGTGCCAGCAGGTCAGGGAAATCGAGCATGAACACTGAAGCTTTCTTT
cdr3_aa: CASRSGKSSMNTEAFF

d_call: NA
v_call: TRBV19
j_call: TRBJ1-1
clone_size: few
cdr3_nt: TGTGCCAGTAGTTACAGGACGAACACTGAAGCTTTCTTT
cdr3_aa: CASSYRTNTEAFF

d_call: NA
v_call: TRBV5-1
j_call: TRBJ2-1
clone_size: NA
cdr3_nt: TGCGCCAGCAGCGTTCTCGAGGGGGTTCCCAATGAGCAGTTCTTC
cdr3_aa: CASSVLEGVPNEQFF

d_call: TRBD1
v_call: TRBV10-1
j_call: TRBJ1-2
clone_size: NA
cdr3_nt: TGCGCCAGCAGTTACACAGGGGGGAATGGCTACACCTTC
cdr3_aa: CASSYTGGNGYTF

d_call: TRBD1
v_call: TRBV27
j_call: TRBJ2-1
clone_size: NA
cdr3_nt: TGTGCCAGCAGTTTTGGACAGGGGGCGCGAGATGAGCAGTTCTTC
cdr3_aa: CASSFGQGARDEQFF

d_call: NA
v_call: TRBV9
j_call: TRBJ2-3
clone_size: once
cdr3_nt: TGTGCCAGCACCTCAGGCACAGATACGCAGTATTTT
cdr3_aa: CASTSGTDTQYF

d_call: NA
v_call: TRBV27
j_call: TRBJ1-6
clone_size: NA
cdr3_nt: TGTGCCAGCAGCCCCGCCGACAAACTCGGCAATTCACCCCTCCACTTT
cdr3_aa: CASSPADKLGNSPLHF

d_call: NA
v_call: TRBV6-6
j_call: TRBJ2-7
clone_size: NA
cdr3_nt: TGTGCCAGCAGCCGCGGGACAGAAGTAGGAGAGCAGTACTTC
cdr3_aa: CASSRGTEVGEQYF

d_call: NA
v_call: TRBV5-1
j_call: TRBJ1-6
clone_size: NA
cdr3_nt: TGCGCCAGCAGCGGAGGGACGGGTCCCTTTTCACCCCTCCACTTT
cdr3_aa: CASSGGTGPFSPLHF

d_call: NA
v_call: TRBV4-2
j_call: TRBJ2-1
clone_size: NA
cdr3_nt: TGTGCCAGCAGCCAGCGCCCCCAATACAATGAGCAGTTCTTC
cdr3_aa: CASSQRPQYNEQFF

d_call: TRBD1
v_call: TRBV15
j_call: TRBJ1-1
clone_size: few
cdr3_nt: TGTGCCACCAGCAGAGAAAGACAGGGGGAAGCTTTCTTT
cdr3_aa: CATSRERQGEAFF

d_call: NA
v_call: TRBV9
j_call: TRBJ1-2
clone_size: NA
cdr3_nt: TGTGCCAGCAGCGTAGCGGTAGACTATGGCTACACCTTC
cdr3_aa: CASSVAVDYGYTF

d_call: NA
v_call: TRBV4-1
j_call: TRBJ1-1
clone_size: NA
cdr3_nt: TGCGCCAGCAGCCTCCCGTGGGGGGGGAACACTGAAGCTTTCTTT
cdr3_aa: CASSLPWGGNTEAFF

d_call: NA
v_call: TRBV6-5
j_call: TRBJ2-1
clone_size: NA
cdr3_nt: TGTGCCAGCGGAACAGGGAGTCCCTACAATGAGCAGTTCTTC
cdr3_aa: CASGTGSPYNEQFF

d_call: NA
v_call: TRBV6-4
j_call: TRBJ2-2
clone_size: NA
cdr3_nt: TGTGCCAGCAGTGACCAGGCGAACACCGGGGAGCTGTTTTTT
cdr3_aa: CASSDQANTGELFF

d_call: NA
v_call: TRBV19
j_call: TRBJ2-7
clone_size: once
cdr3_nt: TGTGCCAGTAGTATCAGGGCCTACCCAACGGGCACCTACGAGCAGTACTTC
cdr3_aa: CASSIRAYPTGTYEQYF

d_call: NA
v_call: TRBV7-9
j_call: TRBJ2-7
clone_size: NA
cdr3_nt: TGTGCCAGCAGCTTAGGGCTAGCGAGCGAGCAGTACTTC
cdr3_aa: CASSLGLASEQYF

d_call: TRBD2
v_call: TRBV7-9
j_call: TRBJ2-1
clone_size: NA
cdr3_nt: TGTGCCAGCAGTTGGGGGACTACCCACAATGAGCAGTTCTTC
cdr3_aa: CASSWGTTHNEQFF

d_call: NA
v_call: TRBV6-5
j_call: TRBJ2-7
clone_size: NA
cdr3_nt: TGTGCCAGCAGGAAGACTAGAGAATGGCACGAGCAGTACTTC
cdr3_aa: CASRKTREWHEQYF

d_call: NA
v_call: TRBV6-1
j_call: TRBJ1-2
clone_size: few
cdr3_nt: TGTGCCAGCAGTGACAGGGCCTCCTGGGGCTACACCTTC
cdr3_aa: CASSDRASWGYTF

d_call: TRBD2
v_call: TRBV7-8
j_call: TRBJ2-3
clone_size: NA
cdr3_nt: TGTGCCAGCAGCTGGACTAGCGGAAGCACAGATACGCAGTATTTT
cdr3_aa: CASSWTSGSTDTQYF

d_call: NA
v_call: TRBV6-2/TRBV6-3
j_call: TRBJ2-7
clone_size: NA
cdr3_nt: TGTGCCAGCAGTTCCCCGTACAGGCTTCACGACGAGCAGTACTTC
cdr3_aa: CASSSPYRLHDEQYF

d_call: NA
v_call: TRBV7-9
j_call: TRBJ2-3
clone_size: NA
cdr3_nt: TGTGCCAGCAGCTTAGCGGGGCTAGATACGCAGTATTTT
cdr3_aa: CASSLAGLDTQYF

d_call: NA
v_call: TRBV2
j_call: TRBJ2-6
clone_size: NA
cdr3_nt: TGTGCCAGCAGTGAATGGGCAGGGGTGTACTCTGGGGCCAACGTCCTGACTTTC
cdr3_aa: CASSEWAGVYSGANVLTF

d_call: NA
v_call: TRBV6-5
j_call: TRBJ1-1
clone_size: once
cdr3_nt: TGTGCCAGCACCATGGGCCAAAACACTGAAGCTTTCTTT
cdr3_aa: CASTMGQNTEAFF

d_call: NA
v_call: TRBV6-1
j_call: TRBJ2-3
clone_size: NA
cdr3_nt: TGTGCCAGCAGTGAGAGACTGGCAACTCGGACAGATACGCAGTATTTT
cdr3_aa: CASSERLATRTDTQYF

d_call: NA
v_call: TRBV2
j_call: TRBJ1-5
clone_size: NA
cdr3_nt: TGTGCCAGCAGCGACTACGGTCCGCCCCAGCATTTT
cdr3_aa: CASSDYGPPQHF

d_call: TRBD1
v_call: TRBV18
j_call: TRBJ1-3
clone_size: NA
cdr3_nt: TGTGCCAGCTCACCCGGGACAGGCGGAAACACCATATATTTT
cdr3_aa: CASSPGTGGNTIYF